These 10 T cell receptor delta chains were all obtained from the same sample, sequenced in a study of gamma-delta T cells after stem cell transplantation. TCRdb fed the RT-PCR reads into CATT to redo clone calling. The top ten clones hold roughly an eighth of a sample with 4,500 to 5,500 delta-chain clones, 9.8% of them seen once. The sample comprised gamma-delta T cells. The receptor set was obtained from a human donor. It is not recorded whose cells these are; they may come from a transplant donor.

The chain has TRDV2 and TRDJ1; 10 nucleotides line up with TRDD3. V was clipped by 3 bases and J by 0 bases; unmatched bases: 9. Germline V gene data show CDR1 as GEAIGNYY and CDR2 as EKD. The CDR3 consists of 17 residues. This CDR3 is CACDPILGDEDTDKLIF. Here the CDR3 DNA reads TGTGCCTGTGACCCAATACTGGGGGATGAAGACACCGATAAACTCATCTTT.

This clone rates as medium-sized (0.01 to 0.1%). The chain recombines TRDV2 with TRDJ2, with 11 positions matching TRDD3. After removal of 3 bases from V and 0 bases from J, the junction contained 11 bases not matched to a gene. CDR1 is GEAIGNYY, CDR2 EKD, per germline. This CDR3 has 19 residues. For the CDR3, the DNA is TGTGCCTGTGACCGACTGGGGGATAACCCCTCCGCTTTGACAGCACAACTCTTCTTT. It encodes CACDRLGDNPSALTAQLFF.

As to this clone: The junction and the germline gene differ at one end; a read error may be behind it. The rearrangement links TRDV2 to TRDJ1, with TRDD3 matching over 13 bases. CDR3 length: 19 residues. Germline loops: CDR1 GEAIGNYY, CDR2 EKD. The CDR3 spells CACGAVLGDTRRDTDKPIF. The DNA for the CDR3 is TGTGCCTGTGGCGCCGTACTGGGGGATACGCGCCGCGACACCGATAAACCCATCTTT.

The gene calls are TRDV2 and TRDJ3; 7 nucleotides line up with TRDD3. Germline V CDR1 and CDR2: GEAIGNYY, EKD. The junction had 6 bases not matched to a gene; V was cut back by 2 bases and J by 0 bases. The CDR3 loop spans 18 amino acids. The CDR3 region is CACDSTGESSWDTRQMFF. The CDR3 coding sequence is TGTGCCTGTGACAGTACTGGGGAAAGCTCCTGGGACACCCGACAGATGTTTTTC.

About this clone: This CDR3 is also generated by other DNA sequences in the sample. The V gene is TRDV2, the J gene TRDJ3; 10 bases match TRDD3. The V and J ends lost 1 base and 0 bases, in that order; junction bases with no gene match: 2. The CDR3 contains 18 residues. The germline gives CDR1 GEAIGNYY, CDR2 EKD. CDR3 region: CACDTGGYSSWDTRQMFF. The DNA of the CDR3 is TGTGCCTGTGACACTGGGGGATACAGCTCCTGGGACACCCGACAGATGTTTTTC.

About this clone itself: This probably arose from a read error, given a far larger clone one base away. CDR3 residues: CACDTEGRNWGIQASWDTRQMFF. The CDR3, as DNA: TGTGCCTGTGACACCGAGGGACGGAACTGGGGGATCCAGGCCTCCTGGGACACCCGACAGATGTTTTTC. The chain recombines TRDV2 with TRDJ3, with 10 bases that match TRDD3. Germline V gives CDR1 GEAIGNYY, CDR2 EKD. Germline trimming cut 0 bases from V and 0 bases from J; bases unmatched to any gene: 16. The length of the CDR3 is 23 residues.

The gene calls are TRDV2 and TRDJ1, with 13 bases fitting TRDD3. The V gene's germline CDR1 is GEAIGNYY and CDR2 EKD. With 0 bases clipped from V and 3 bases from J, the junction kept 9 bases outside the gene matches. The CDR3 runs 18 residues. The CDR3 DNA is TGTGCCTGTGACACCGTTAGACTGGGGGATACGCAATCCGATAAACTCATCTTT. Its translation: CACDTVRLGDTQSDKLIF.

The sample holds a few counts of this clone. The same CDR3 also results from other DNA sequences found in this sample. The chain links TRDV2 to TRDJ1, with TRDD3 matching 12 bases. V was clipped by 4 bases and J by 2 bases; unmatched bases: 4. Germline V gene data show CDR1 as GEAIGNYY and CDR2 as EKD. The CDR3 spans 15 residues. This CDR3 is CACEPLGDTTDKLIF. CDR3 sequence (DNA): TGTGCCTGTGAGCCCCTGGGGGATACGACCGATAAACTCATCTTT.

There are a few counts of this clone. TCRdb's entry gives the protein of a much larger clone, which mismatches this DNA's translation at residue 4, likely from a read error; the protein reported here is translated from the DNA. V usage is TRDV2 and J usage is TRDJ1, with no clear D. Germline CDR1 GEAIGNYY, CDR2 EKD. The ends were cut back, 5 bases at V and 3 bases at J, with 21 bases in the middle. This CDR3 is 16 amino acids long. This CDR3 reads CACVSIVTRWADKLIF. The DNA of the CDR3 is TGTGCCTGTGTCAGTATTGTCACCCGTTGGGCCGATAAACTCATCTTT.

By sample fraction, this clone is medium-sized. CDR3 residues: CACDTLTWGGDTDKLIF. CDR3 DNA: TGTGCCTGTGACACGCTGACTTGGGGTGGGGACACCGATAAACTCATCTTT. The chain combines TRDV2 with TRDJ1, with a tentative D call TRDD3 (5 bases). Germline V gene sequence: CDR1 GEAIGNYY, CDR2 EKD. The CDR3 loop spans 17 amino acids. Trimming left V 1 base short and J 0 bases short, with 17 bases between.